The 10 T cell receptor beta chains reported below all come from one sample, sequenced in a study of T cells in Graves' hyperthyroidism and ophthalmopathy. RNA transcripts were the template for amplifying TCR beta CDR3 regions. Researchers ran a first-round RT-PCR on the TCR CDR3 using the HTBI primer set. In TCRdb, the multiplex PCR reads were re-called with MiXCR into one record per CDR3 protein. Here the sample spans about 420,000 distinct CDR3 sequences, 15% to 19% being singletons. The specimen sequenced was blood. These receptors all stem from a woman younger than 35 with Graves' hyperthyroidism.

This clonotype was detected many times. The V gene is TRBV12-3 or TRBV12-4, the J gene TRBJ2-5; 12 bases align to TRBD2. The CDR3 is 17 residues long. With 2 bases clipped from V and 1 base from J, the junction kept 5 bases outside the gene matches. As DNA, the CDR3 is TGTGCCAGCAGTTTACCGACGGGACTAGCGGGCCAAGAGACCCAGTACTTC. The encoded protein is CASSLPTGLAGQETQYF.

V usage is TRBV5-4 and J usage is TRBJ2-2; 9 bases are shared with TRBD2. Germline V gene sequence: CDR1 SGHNT, CDR2 YYREEE (reference sequence). This CDR3 has 16 residues. J was trimmed by 5 bases and V by 4 bases; bases with no gene match: 9. The CDR3 loop is CASSITGTSWTGELFF. Written as DNA, the CDR3 is TGTGCCAGCAGCATCACCGGGACTAGCTGGACCGGGGAGCTGTTTTTT.

The chain links TRBV11-3 to TRBJ2-5, with D uncertain. Germline V gene lookup returns CDR1 SGHNT and CDR2 YENEEA. CDR3 length equals 15 residues. Trimming shortened V by 0 bases and J by 2 bases, and 10 bases separated the two germline ends. CDR3 bases: TGTGCCAGCAGCTTAGATCGATGGCAGCAAGAGACCCAGTACTTC. This encodes CASSLDRWQQETQYF.

In its sample, this clonotype was seen many times. The CDR3 reads CASSAGRDRIPNEQYF. CDR3 nucleotides: TGCGCCAGCAGCGCTGGGCGGGACAGAATCCCGAACGAGCAGTACTTC. The gene calls are TRBV5-1 and TRBJ2-7; possible D gene TRBD1, 7 bases. Trimming left V 4 bases short and J 5 bases short, with 22 bases between. The germline gives CDR1 SGHRS, CDR2 YFSETQ. There are 16 residues in the CDR3. Variable domain in full (rest from reference TRBV5-1 and TRBJ2-7): KAGVTQTPRYLIKTRGQQVTLSCSPISGHRSVSWYQQTPGQGLQFLFEYFSETQRNKGNFPGRFSGRQFSNSRSEMNVSTLELGDSALYLCASSAGRDRIPNEQYFGPGTRLTVT.

The sample holds many counts of this clonotype. The chain joins TRBV2 to TRBJ2-7, with D possibly being TRBD1 or TRBD2 (5 bases each). CDR3 length: 13 amino acids. Trimming took 6 bases from V and 0 from J, leaving 9 bases between them. Germline lookup yields CDR1 SNHLY and CDR2 FYNNEI. Written as DNA, the CDR3 is TGTGCCAGCAGATTCGGGACCTCCTACGAGCAGTACTTC. Protein product: CASRFGTSYEQYF.

The V call is TRBV7-6, the J call TRBJ2-1; 7 bases agree with TRBD2. CDR3 size: 17 residues. Per the germline V gene, CDR1 is SGHVS and CDR2 is FNYEAQ. J lost 0 bases, V lost 5 bases, and 10 bases had no gene match. CDR3 protein: CASSLSVGGSSYNEQFF. The CDR3 DNA reads TGTGCCAGCAGCCTAAGTGTCGGCGGGAGCTCCTACAATGAGCAGTTCTTC.

This clonotype was seen ten or more times. V and J are TRBV11-2 and TRBJ2-5, with 11 bases identical to TRBD2. Germline CDR1 is SGHAT and CDR2 is FQNNGV. Trimming took 2 bases from V and 0 from J; bases not matched to a gene: 11. The CDR3 runs 19 residues. In DNA form, the CDR3 reads TGTGCCAGCAGCTTATCCGAGGCTAGCGGGGGGATGTACCAAGAGACCCAGTACTTC. Protein product: CASSLSEASGGMYQETQYF.

The chain is built from TRBV20-1 and TRBJ2-1; 7 bases agree with TRBD1. The germline gives CDR1 DFQATT, CDR2 SNEGSKA (reference sequence). The CDR3 contains 15 residues. Trimming at V came to 0 bases and at J to 4 bases, leaving 6 bases not matched to a gene. CDR3 region: CSARDPRQGYNEQFF. The DNA for the CDR3 is TGCAGTGCTAGAGATCCTCGACAGGGATACAATGAGCAGTTCTTC.

The J gene is TRBJ2-7, the V gene TRBV20-1, with D perhaps matching TRBD1 (5 bases). CDR3 length equals 11 residues. The V end lost 2 bases, the J end lost 7 bases, and 9 bases lay between the germline ends. Germline V gene sequence: CDR1 DFQATT, CDR2 SNEGSKA (reference sequence). Here the CDR3 reads CSARQGGEQYF. In DNA form, the CDR3 reads TGCAGTGCTAGACAGGGCGGAGAGCAGTACTTC.

The chain has TRBV19 and TRBJ2-5, with 7 bases matching TRBD2. Losses at the gene ends were 5 bases for V and 0 bases for J; bases not matched to a gene: 6. CDR1 and CDR2 (germline): LNHDA, SQIVND (reference sequence). This CDR3 is 15 amino acids long. The CDR3 sequence is CASSPGRWHQETQYF. CDR3 sequence (DNA): TGTGCCAGTAGTCCCGGGAGGTGGCACCAAGAGACCCAGTACTTC.